This T cell receptor (beta chain) was recorded in a study of shared clonotypes between healthy human individuals. Study at large: Each donor contributed plates that comprised three CD4 naive, three CD4 memory, two CD8 naive and one CD8 memory.

Clones were sequenced by immunoSEQ multiplex PCR, and TCRdb holds only the in-frame ones, with some missing. This sample has about 2.2 million clones, with around 93% found just once. Findings and caveats of the study: Rarefaction demonstrated incomplete sorted-subset sequencing despite large depth.

Naive CD8 cells comprised CD45RO-negative, CCR7-positively selected cells, excluding terminally differentiated effector memory CD45RA+ cells. In the case of this clone: The antigen remains unidentified.

CDR1 and CDR2 from the germline V gene are SGHVS and FQNEAQ. The CDR3 is made up of 15 amino acids. Deletions cut 5 bases from V and 6 bases from J, with 20 bases between. The specimen was naive CD8+ T cells from PBMCs. The J gene is TRBJ2-7, the V gene TRBV7-8, with D perhaps TRBD2 (6 bases). This receptor was obtained from a man aged 18 to 30 in good health. Some clones in this sample may be carry-over from other donors' samples. The CDR3 region is CASSPRTTAETEQYF. The CDR3 nucleotides are TGTGCCAGCAGCCCCCGGACTACAGCCGAGACCGAGCAGTACTTC.